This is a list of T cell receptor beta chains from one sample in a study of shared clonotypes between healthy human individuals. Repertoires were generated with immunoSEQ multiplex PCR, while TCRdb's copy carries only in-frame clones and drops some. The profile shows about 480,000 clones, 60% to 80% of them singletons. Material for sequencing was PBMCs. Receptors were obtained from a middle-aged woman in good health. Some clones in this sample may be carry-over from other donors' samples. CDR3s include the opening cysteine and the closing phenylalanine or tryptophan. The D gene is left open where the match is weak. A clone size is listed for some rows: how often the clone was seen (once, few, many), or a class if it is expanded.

CDR3 protein: CASGPGLADNNEQFF
CDR3 DNA: TGTGCCAGTGGGCCGGGACTAGCGGACAACAATGAGCAGTTCTTC
D gene: TRBD2
J gene: TRBJ2-1
V gene: TRBV19
CDR3 length: 15
clone size: .

CDR3 protein: CASSTGQYYNEQFF
CDR3 DNA: TGTGCCAGTAGCACGGGACAGTACTACAATGAGCAGTTCTTC
D gene: TRBD1
J gene: TRBJ2-1
V gene: TRBV19
CDR3 length: 14
clone size: .

CDR3 protein: CASKPRPSYEQYF
CDR3 DNA: TGTGCCAGCAAACCCAGGCCTTCCTACGAGCAGTACTTC
D gene: .
J gene: TRBJ2-7
V gene: TRBV5-8
CDR3 length: 13
clone size: .

CDR3 protein: CASSPVAGGPLDTQYF
CDR3 DNA: TGTGCCAGCAGCCCAGTAGCGGGAGGGCCATTGGATACGCAGTATTTT
D gene: TRBD2
J gene: TRBJ2-3
V gene: TRBV5-4
CDR3 length: 16
clone size: .

CDR3 protein: CASSPTGDQPQHF
CDR3 DNA: TGTGCCAGCTCACCGACAGGGGATCAGCCCCAGCATTTT
D gene: TRBD1
J gene: TRBJ1-5
V gene: TRBV18
CDR3 length: 13
clone size: once

CDR3 protein: CASSPQGEKLFF
CDR3 DNA: TGTGCCAGCTCACCGCAAGGGGAAAAACTGTTTTTT
D gene: .
J gene: TRBJ1-4
V gene: TRBV18
CDR3 length: 12
clone size: .

CDR3 protein: CSVEEGYEQYF
CDR3 DNA: TGCAGCGTTGAAGAGGGGTACGAGCAGTACTTC
D gene: .
J gene: TRBJ2-7
V gene: TRBV29-1
CDR3 length: 11
clone size: .

CDR3 protein: CASSLGGHGEAFF
CDR3 DNA: TGTGCCAGCAGCTTGGGGGGGCATGGTGAAGCTTTCTTT
D gene: .
J gene: TRBJ1-1
V gene: TRBV5-4
CDR3 length: 13
clone size: once

CDR3 protein: CASNGGSRDEQFF
CDR3 DNA: TGCGCCAGCAACGGCGGGAGTAGAGATGAGCAGTTCTTC
D gene: TRBD2
J gene: TRBJ2-1
V gene: TRBV10-1
CDR3 length: 13
clone size: .

CDR3 protein: CASSPQGAGGNQPQHF
CDR3 DNA: TGTGCCAGCAGTCCACAGGGGGCCGGGGGCAATCAGCCCCAGCATTTT
D gene: TRBD1
J gene: TRBJ1-5
V gene: TRBV28
CDR3 length: 16
clone size: once

CDR3 protein: CASTLFGAETQYF
CDR3 DNA: TGTGCCAGCACCCTCTTTGGGGCTGAGACCCAGTACTTC
D gene: .
J gene: TRBJ2-5
V gene: TRBV5-4
CDR3 length: 13
clone size: .

CDR3 protein: CASSVGGESDTQYF
CDR3 DNA: TGTGCCAGCAGCGTAGGGGGGGAGTCAGATACGCAGTATTTT
D gene: .
J gene: TRBJ2-3
V gene: TRBV9
CDR3 length: 14
clone size: .

CDR3 protein: CASTSLGGGPWETQYF
CDR3 DNA: TGTGCCAGCACCTCCCTTGGGGGAGGGCCATGGGAGACCCAGTACTTC
D gene: TRBD2
J gene: TRBJ2-5
V gene: TRBV7-2
CDR3 length: 16
clone size: .

CDR3 protein: CASSIAGPQVPYEQYF
CDR3 DNA: TGTGCCAGTAGTATAGCAGGACCCCAAGTCCCCTACGAGCAGTACTTC
D gene: .
J gene: TRBJ2-7
V gene: TRBV19
CDR3 length: 16
clone size: .

CDR3 protein: CASSVEWISEAFF
CDR3 DNA: TGTGCCAGCAGCGTAGAATGGATAAGTGAAGCTTTCTTT
D gene: .
J gene: TRBJ1-1
V gene: TRBV9
CDR3 length: 13
clone size: .

CDR3 protein: CASSLGRGPTNEKLFF
CDR3 DNA: TGTGCCAGCAGCTTAGGACGGGGTCCAACTAATGAAAAACTGTTTTTT
D gene: .
J gene: TRBJ1-4
V gene: TRBV7-2
CDR3 length: 16
clone size: .

CDR3 protein: CSVFHEVDTQYF
CDR3 DNA: TGCAGCGTTTTCCATGAGGTGGATACGCAGTATTTT
D gene: .
J gene: TRBJ2-3
V gene: TRBV29-1
CDR3 length: 12
clone size: few

CDR3 protein: CASSLAPTSAVLGSYEQYF
CDR3 DNA: TGCGCCAGCAGCTTGGCCCCGACTAGTGCCGTCCTTGGGAGCTACGAGCAGTACTTC
D gene: .
J gene: TRBJ2-7
V gene: TRBV5-1
CDR3 length: 19
clone size: .

CDR3 protein: CASSPSTAAGVHNEQFF
CDR3 DNA: TGCGCCAGCAGCCCCTCCACCGCAGCGGGAGTGCACAATGAGCAGTTCTTC
D gene: TRBD2
J gene: TRBJ2-1
V gene: TRBV4-1
CDR3 length: 17
clone size: .

CDR3 protein: CASSEEQAAGPARDTQYF
CDR3 DNA: TGTGCCAGCAGTGAAGAACAAGCGGCGGGACCGGCGCGCGATACGCAGTATTTT
D gene: .
J gene: TRBJ2-3
V gene: TRBV6-1
CDR3 length: 18
clone size: .

CDR3 protein: CASSPAGTDTQYF
CDR3 DNA: TGTGCCAGCTCACCGGCTGGCACAGATACGCAGTATTTT
D gene: .
J gene: TRBJ2-3
V gene: TRBV18
CDR3 length: 13
clone size: .

CDR3 protein: CASSLDSAGNYGYTF
CDR3 DNA: TGTGCCAGCAGCTTAGATTCCGCAGGGAACTATGGCTACACCTTC
D gene: .
J gene: TRBJ1-2
V gene: TRBV7-9
CDR3 length: 15
clone size: .

CDR3 protein: CASSLVSSPTQETQYF
CDR3 DNA: TGCGCCAGCAGCTTGGTTTCCAGTCCCACTCAAGAGACCCAGTACTTC
D gene: .
J gene: TRBJ2-5
V gene: TRBV5-1
CDR3 length: 16
clone size: .

CDR3 protein: CASSIQATNEKLFF
CDR3 DNA: TGTGCCAGTAGTATCCAAGCAACTAATGAAAAACTGTTTTTT
D gene: .
J gene: TRBJ1-4
V gene: TRBV19
CDR3 length: 14
clone size: .

CDR3 protein: CASSPREGWGYTF
CDR3 DNA: TGCGCCAGCAGCCCCCGGGAGGGCTGGGGCTACACCTTC
D gene: .
J gene: TRBJ1-2
V gene: TRBV4-1
CDR3 length: 13
clone size: .

CDR3 protein: CASSLKQGGFIFF
CDR3 DNA: TGTGCCAGCAGCTTGAAACAGGGAGGATTTATTTTCTTT
D gene: .
J gene: TRBJ1-1
V gene: TRBV5-6
CDR3 length: 13
clone size: .

CDR3 protein: CASQRGSSYNEQFF
CDR3 DNA: TGTGCCAGCCAGCGGGGGAGCTCCTACAATGAGCAGTTCTTC
D gene: TRBD2
J gene: TRBJ2-1
V gene: TRBV7-2
CDR3 length: 14
clone size: .

CDR3 protein: CASSFASGTANTGELFF
CDR3 DNA: TGTGCCAGCAGCTTCGCTAGCGGGACGGCGAACACCGGGGAGCTGTTTTTT
D gene: TRBD2
J gene: TRBJ2-2
V gene: TRBV5-5
CDR3 length: 17
clone size: .

CDR3 protein: CASSPHSNYGYTF
CDR3 DNA: TGTGCCAGCAGTCCACATTCGAACTATGGCTACACCTTC
D gene: .
J gene: TRBJ1-2
V gene: TRBV6-6
CDR3 length: 13
clone size: once

CDR3 protein: CAWSVLAGSTQYF
CDR3 DNA: TGTGCCTGGAGTGTACTAGCGGGATCGACCCAGTACTTC
D gene: TRBD2
J gene: TRBJ2-5
V gene: TRBV30
CDR3 length: 13
clone size: .

CDR3 protein: CASSQNPVGGELFF
CDR3 DNA: TGTGCCAGCAGCCAAAACCCCGTGGGGGGGGAGCTGTTTTTT
D gene: .
J gene: TRBJ2-2
V gene: TRBV9
CDR3 length: 14
clone size: .

CDR3 protein: CASSYSGESNEKLFF
CDR3 DNA: TGTGCCAGCAGTTACTCGGGAGAATCCAATGAAAAACTGTTTTTT
D gene: .
J gene: TRBJ1-4
V gene: TRBV6-6
CDR3 length: 15
clone size: .

CDR3 protein: CASSPIYYGYTF
CDR3 DNA: TGTGCCAGCAGTCCGATATACTATGGCTACACCTTC
D gene: .
J gene: TRBJ1-2
V gene: TRBV11-2
CDR3 length: 12
clone size: .

CDR3 protein: CASSPPPRAGGYNEQFF
CDR3 DNA: TGTGCCAGCTCACCACCGCCTAGGGCGGGAGGGTACAATGAGCAGTTCTTC
D gene: TRBD2
J gene: TRBJ2-1
V gene: TRBV18
CDR3 length: 17
clone size: .

CDR3 protein: CASSLGRTGFSEQYF
CDR3 DNA: TGTGCCAGCAGCTTAGGCCGGACAGGGTTTTCCGAGCAGTACTTC
D gene: TRBD1
J gene: TRBJ2-7
V gene: TRBV7-9
CDR3 length: 15
clone size: once

CDR3 protein: CASSPRGTAALEKLFF
CDR3 DNA: TGTGCCAGCAGTCCCCGGGGCACAGCGGCGCTTGAAAAACTGTTTTTT
D gene: .
J gene: TRBJ1-4
V gene: TRBV28
CDR3 length: 16
clone size: .

CDR3 protein: CASSYTIGQAPYEQYF
CDR3 DNA: TGTGCCAGCAGTTACACTATAGGACAGGCCCCCTACGAGCAGTACTTC
D gene: TRBD1
J gene: TRBJ2-7
V gene: TRBV6-5
CDR3 length: 16
clone size: .

CDR3 protein: CASSPVGGETDTQYF
CDR3 DNA: TGTGCCAGCTCACCGGTCGGTGGGGAGACAGATACGCAGTATTTT
D gene: .
J gene: TRBJ2-3
V gene: TRBV18
CDR3 length: 15
clone size: few

CDR3 protein: CASSPKGGRISGNTIYF
CDR3 DNA: TGTGCCAGCTCACCAAAGGGAGGACGGATCTCTGGAAACACCATATATTTT
D gene: .
J gene: TRBJ1-3
V gene: TRBV18
CDR3 length: 17
clone size: .

CDR3 protein: CASSVGTSAKEAQYF
CDR3 DNA: TGTGCCAGCAGCGTAGGAACTAGCGCCAAAGAGGCCCAGTACTTC
D gene: TRBD2
J gene: TRBJ2-5
V gene: TRBV9
CDR3 length: 15
clone size: .

CDR3 protein: CASSFGETPNNEQFF
CDR3 DNA: TGCGCCAGCAGCTTTGGCGAGACTCCGAACAATGAGCAGTTCTTC
D gene: .
J gene: TRBJ2-1
V gene: TRBV5-1
CDR3 length: 15
clone size: .

CDR3 protein: CASSFGQAIYNEQFF
CDR3 DNA: TGTGCCAGCAGCTTCGGACAGGCTATCTACAATGAGCAGTTCTTC
D gene: TRBD1
J gene: TRBJ2-1
V gene: TRBV11-2
CDR3 length: 15
clone size: .

CDR3 protein: CASSRTLQETQYF
CDR3 DNA: TGTGCCAGCAGCCGGACACTCCAAGAGACCCAGTACTTC
D gene: .
J gene: TRBJ2-5
V gene: TRBV7-3
CDR3 length: 13
clone size: .